The source of this T cell receptor beta chain is a study of T cells after posttransplantation cyclophosphamide. Findings and limits, study-wide: TRB overlap between skin or GI tissue T cells and blood was limited. Donor-recipient repertoire similarity was low at 1-2 months, rising over year one. Recipient CMV seropositivity and CMV reactivation strongly tracked TRB clonality.

The CDR3 runs 11 residues. The germline gives CDR1 SGHKS, CDR2 YYEKEE (reference sequence). Losses at the gene ends were 4 bases for V and 12 bases for J; bases not matched to a gene: 6. Comments on this clone: Its antigen is currently unknown.

Here immunoSEQ multiplex PCR was the method, and the copy in TCRdb shows in-frame clones only, minus some. The sample holds some 4,200 clones, about 81% seen once. Treatment was busulfan-fludarabine conditioning, a marrow graft, and cyclophosphamide on days +3 and +4. The sequence was obtained from a female patient in her fifties who received an allogeneic stem cell transplant from a related donor, was CMV-positive, and had no GVHD. Some T cells may arise from the graft donor. The chain combines TRBV5-5 with TRBJ2-5; 7 bases align to TRBD1. Sample: PBMCs, taken after an allogeneic stem cell transplant with post-transplant cyclophosphamide. The CDR3 protein is CASSAGTVEYF. The CDR3 DNA reads as TGTGCCAGCAGCGCCGGGACAGTGGAGTACTTC.